The T cell receptor beta chain described here comes from a study of beta chain features in type 1 diabetes. The CDR3 runs 15 residues. The germline gives CDR1 SGHRS, CDR2 YFSETQ. The V and J ends lost 2 bases and 0 bases respectively, with 6 bases between them. As every portion of the isolated RNA was reverse transcribed, the sequencing read expressed TCRB transcripts. Profiling relied on immunoSEQ multiplex PCR, and the TCRdb table lists in-frame clones only, not all of them. The sample holds roughly 150,000 clones, about 8.5% seen once. This clone was detected a few times. The identical CDR3 is also encoded by other nucleotide sequences in the sample.

This chain uses TRBV5-1 with TRBJ1-6, with a possible D match to TRBD1 (5 bases). This sequence was found in a man aged 18 to 29 in good health. The sequencing sample was made of central memory CD4+ T cells from blood. CDR3 region: CASSFDSSYNSPLHF. CDR3 bases: TGCGCCAGCAGCTTCGACAGCTCCTATAATTCACCCCTCCACTTT.